This T cell receptor (beta chain) was found in a study of shared clonotypes between healthy human individuals. Findings and caveats of the study: Expectations were that clonotype sharing among donors would be affected by sequencing depth. Unshared clonotypes carried lower generation probabilities than those common to all four donors.

V was trimmed by 5 bases and J by 1 base, leaving 15 bases between them. The CDR3 runs to 16 residues. Germline V gene data show CDR1 as MNHEY and CDR2 as SMNVEV (reference sequence). As handled by the study authors: There were no quality scores in the junction-only immunoSEQ sequences, so filtering differed. Clones were read by immunoSEQ multiplex PCR, and TCRdb kept only the in-frame ones, dropping some. That table furnishes V, J and clone size, whereas the DNA furnished D and trimming. Found here are nearly 2 million clones, about 95% of them singletons; the top ten hold more than 0.95%. Of note for this clone: As yet, its antigen is unknown.

Naive CD8 cells lacked CD45RO and underwent positive selection for CCR7, leaving out terminally differentiated effector memory CD45RA+ cells. The sequenced material came from naive CD8+ T cells sorted from blood. The sequence was collected from a man aged 18 to 35 in good health. The V and J genes are TRBV27 and TRBJ2-1; unclear D gene. The chain's CDR3 is CASSPSWVKSYNEQFF. CDR3 nucleotides: TGTGCCAGCAGTCCTTCTTGGGTAAAGTCCTACAATGAGCAGTTCTTC.